A single sample is the source of the 32 T cell receptor beta chains below, sequenced in a study of CD4 T cells in relation to SARS-CoV-2 and coronaviruses. The table came from immunoSEQ multiplex PCR; TCRdb's copy has only in-frame clones and leaves some out. The sample includes about 21,000 clones, over 65% of them seen just once. Unexposed donor CD4+ T cells date from 2011-2018, before the COVID-19 pandemic. CD4+ T cells were isolated from the cells after less than 13 days of culture. These TCRs are of unknown antigen specificity. The sample comprised CD4+ T cells from PBMCs, cultured in vitro. The origin of the receptors is a human donor in good health.

In its sample, this clone was seen once. The CDR3, as DNA: TGTGCCAGCTCACCAGGCCATTCCTACAATGAGCAGTTCTTC. It codes for CASSPGHSYNEQFF. The V call is TRBV18, the J call TRBJ2-1, with D uncertain. This CDR3 is built from 14 residues. Germline V CDR1 and CDR2: KGHSH, LQKENI. V lost 2 bases and J 1 base, leaving 6 bases between the germline ends. The full variable domain, its missing parts supplied by reference TRBV18 and TRBJ2-1, is NAGVMQNPRHLVRRRGQEARLRCSPMKGHSHVYWYRQLPEEGLKFMVYLQKENIIDESGMPKERFSAEFPKEGPSILRIQQVVRGDSAAYFCASSPGHSYNEQFFGPGTRLTVL.

The chain couples TRBV5-1 to TRBJ2-5, with 9 bases aligning to TRBD1. Trimming cost V 0 bases and J 5 bases; bases outside gene matches: 5. Germline lookup yields CDR1 SGHRS and CDR2 YFSETQ. CDR3 length equals 15 residues. CDR3 bases: TGCGCCAGCAGCTTGGCCTCCGGACAGGGGGAGACCCAGTACTTC. This sequence encodes CASSLASGQGETQYF.

The chain employs TRBV11-3 and TRBJ2-3; D not certain. The CDR3 loop spans 17 amino acids. V was pared by 3 bases and J by 1 base, with 17 bases between. Germline V gives CDR1 SGHNT, CDR2 YENEEA. The CDR3 region is CASSLSLTGRGTDTQYF. Written as DNA, the CDR3 is TGTGCCAGCAGCTTGTCCCTTACCGGAAGGGGCACAGATACGCAGTATTTT.

The V and J genes are TRBV30 and TRBJ2-5, with D possibly being TRBD1 or TRBD2 (5 bases each). CDR1 and CDR2 (germline): GTSNPN, SVGIG (reference sequence). CDR3 size: 14 residues. The germline V and J ends were trimmed by 0 bases and 9 bases, with 17 bases remaining between them. The CDR3 nucleotides read TGTGCCTGGAGTGTAATCCGAGGGGCTGGGGCCCAGTACTTC. It is translated as CAWSVIRGAGAQYF.

The chain couples TRBV5-1 to TRBJ2-7; 8 nucleotides match TRBD2. V trimming: 4 bases; J trimming: 0 bases; junction bases outside the gene matches: 9. This CDR3 is built from 16 residues. Looked up from germline, CDR1 is SGHRS and CDR2 is YFSETQ. CDR3 sequence (DNA): TGCGCCAGCAGCCCCAGAGGACTAGCTGACTCCTACGAGCAGTACTTC. It translates to CASSPRGLADSYEQYF.

The chain recombines TRBV4-2 with TRBJ2-2, with 9 bases identical to TRBD2. Germline values: CDR1 LGHNA, CDR2 YNFKEQ. Germline trimming cut 0 bases from V and 4 bases from J; bases unmatched to any gene: 6. This CDR3 spans 17 amino acids. DNA of the CDR3: TGTGCCAGCAGCCAAGAGGCGGGACTAGCAATCACCGGGGAGCTGTTTTTT. Residues: CASSQEAGLAITGELFF.

The rearrangement joins TRBV3-1 (or the pseudogene TRBV3-2) to TRBJ2-7; 7 nucleotides match TRBD2. Trimming at V came to 2 bases and at J to 3 bases, leaving 16 bases not matched to a gene. The CDR3 runs 18 residues. Germline CDR1 reads LGHDT; CDR2 reads YNNKEL (reference sequence). Written as DNA, the CDR3 is TGTGCCAGCAGCCAAAGGTGGGCGGGAGCGTCTACCCTCTACGAGCAGTACTTC. Protein product: CASSQRWAGASTLYEQYF.

J is TRBJ2-2 and V is TRBV5-8; no definite D call. This CDR3 spans 16 amino acids. Germline V gene sequence: CDR1 SGHTS, CDR2 YDEGEE. V lost 0 bases and J 3 bases, leaving 12 bases between the germline ends. CDR3 coding DNA: TGTGCCAGCAGCTTGGGTCGTACGACGGACACCGGGGAGCTGTTTTTT. Translating it yields CASSLGRTTDTGELFF.

This clone was picked up a small number of times. The chain employs TRBV10-3 and TRBJ1-5; weak D call: TRBD1 (6 bases). There are 15 residues in the CDR3. CDR1 is ENHRY and CDR2 is SYGVKD in the germline V gene. The germline V and J ends were trimmed by 8 bases and 0 bases, with 14 bases remaining between them. The CDR3 spells CAIGRDKYSNQPQHF. The CDR3 DNA is TGTGCCATCGGCCGGGACAAATATAGCAATCAGCCCCAGCATTTT.

The chain links TRBV7-8 to TRBJ1-2, with 9 bases identical to TRBD1. The CDR3 spans 16 residues. Germline-derived CDR1 and CDR2 are SGHVS and FQNEAQ. With 3 bases clipped from V and 5 bases from J, the junction kept 10 bases outside the gene matches. CDR3: CASSFLEGQGRYGYTF. The CDR3 nucleotides are TGTGCCAGCAGCTTTCTAGAAGGACAGGGGAGATATGGCTACACCTTC. The variable domain in full, completed from reference TRBV7-8 and TRBJ1-2, reads GAGVSQSPRYKVAKRGQDVALRCDPISGHVSLFWYQQALGQGPEFLTYFQNEAQLDKSGLPSDRFFAERPEGSVSTLKIQRTQQEDSAVYLCASSFLEGQGRYGYTFGSGTRLTVV.

V usage is TRBV7-9 and J usage is TRBJ1-1; D unclear. The CDR3 contains 13 residues. V was trimmed by 5 bases and J by 1 base, leaving 8 bases between them. The germline V gene has CDR1 SEHNR and CDR2 FQNEAQ (reference sequence). CDR3 coding DNA: TGTGCCAGCAGCCCCGACGGGAACACTGAAGCTTTCTTT. Translated, it gives CASSPDGNTEAFF.

The gene calls are TRBV15 and TRBJ2-7, with 12 positions matching TRBD2. Germline CDR1 reads LNHNV; CDR2 reads YYDKDF (reference sequence). The CDR3 runs 14 residues. With 3 bases clipped from V and 7 bases from J, the junction kept 4 bases outside the gene matches. CDR3 coding DNA: TGTGCCACCAGCAGGCTAGCGGGAGGGCTTGAGCAGTACTTC. Its protein is CATSRLAGGLEQYF.

The chain is built from TRBV7-7 and TRBJ1-3; maybe TRBD1 (6 bases). The CDR3 extends over 18 amino acids. Deletions cut 5 bases from V and 0 bases from J, with 20 bases between. Germline V lookup: CDR1 SSHAT, CDR2 FNYEAQ (reference sequence). DNA of the CDR3: TGTGCCAGCAGCCGAAATCCTCCGAACAGGGACTCTGGAAACACCATATATTTT. This encodes CASSRNPPNRDSGNTIYF.

This chain connects TRBV29-1 to TRBJ1-2; D is unresolved. CDR1 is SQVTM and CDR2 is ANQGSEA in the germline V gene. The CDR3 contains 12 residues. Between the trimmed V and J ends, which lost 3 bases and 7 bases, there was a span of 12 bases. The chain's CDR3 is CSVDYASTGYTF. The CDR3 DNA sequence: TGCAGCGTTGACTACGCTTCTACTGGCTACACCTTC.

This clone appeared a single time. The chain uses TRBV12-3 or TRBV12-4 and TRBJ2-3; D remains ambiguous. V lost 6 bases and J 2 bases, leaving 9 bases between the germline ends. The CDR3 is 13 residues long. In nucleotides, the CDR3 is TGTGCCAGCAGCCTGATGGCCACAGATACGCAGTATTTT. It specifies CASSLMATDTQYF.

The chain uses TRBV2 and TRBJ2-5, with 8 bases aligning to TRBD2. After removal of 7 bases from V and 4 bases from J, the junction contained 8 bases not matched to a gene. Germline-derived CDR1 and CDR2 are SNHLY and FYNNEI. The CDR3 extends over 14 amino acids. In DNA form, the CDR3 reads TGTGCCAGCAAGAGAGCGGGAGAGGCAGAGACCCAGTACTTC. It codes for CASKRAGEAETQYF.

By frequency in the sample, this clone is medium-sized. The chain combines TRBV6-5 with TRBJ1-6; a weak D match, TRBD1 (5 bases). The CDR3 is 12 amino acids. Deletions cut 7 bases from V and 8 bases from J, with 9 bases between. Germline V CDR1 and CDR2: MNHEY, SVGAGI. Here the CDR3 reads CASTTGDSPLHF. CDR3 DNA sequence: TGTGCCAGCACTACAGGCGATTCACCCCTCCACTTT.

The gene calls are TRBV4-1 and TRBJ1-3, with D hard to call. Trimming stripped 5 bases from V and 0 bases from J, with 11 bases between. This CDR3 region has 15 residues. Germline V gene data show CDR1 as MGHRA and CDR2 as YSYEKL. The DNA for the CDR3 is TGCGCCAGCAGCGAACCTAAGAGCTCTGGAAACACCATATATTTT. It encodes CASSEPKSSGNTIYF.

CDR3: CASRRTSGRADQETQYF. DNA for the CDR3: TGCGCCAGCAGACGCACTAGCGGGAGGGCCGACCAAGAGACCCAGTACTTC. V gene TRBV4-1 combines with J gene TRBJ2-5; 13 nucleotides line up with TRBD2. CDR3 length: 17 residues. CDR1 and CDR2 (germline): MGHRA, YSYEKL. J lost 0 bases, V lost 6 bases, and 7 bases had no gene match.

The genes are TRBV6-2 or TRBV6-3 and TRBJ2-3; D possibly corresponds to TRBD2 (6 bases). The CDR3 is 14 residues long. Trimming stripped 2 bases from V and 4 bases from J, with 10 bases between. Germline CDR1 is MNHEY and CDR2 is SVGEGT. The CDR3 region is CASSYRENPDTQYF. The CDR3 nucleotides read TGTGCCAGCAGTTACCGGGAGAACCCAGATACGCAGTATTTT.

This clone turned up a few times. The chain has TRBV24-1 and TRBJ2-1, with 8 bases fitting TRBD2. V gave up 5 bases and J gave up 8 bases; unmatched junction bases: 13. The CDR3 extends over 16 amino acids. Germline CDR1 and CDR2: KGHDR and SFDVKD. In nucleotides, the CDR3 is TGTGCCACCAGTGGCCCATGGGCGGGAGGTTCCGATGAGCAGTTCTTC. This translates into CATSGPWAGGSDEQFF.

This chain uses TRBV6-2 or TRBV6-3 with TRBJ2-1; 7 bases are shared with TRBD2. The CDR3 is 18 residues long. After removal of 1 base from V and 1 base from J, the junction contained 10 bases not matched to a gene. Looked up from germline, CDR1 is MNHEY and CDR2 is SVGEGT. The CDR3 sequence: CASSYWSGSGVSYNEQFF. The CDR3 bases are TGTGCCAGCAGTTACTGGAGCGGCAGCGGGGTATCCTACAATGAGCAGTTCTTC.

J is TRBJ1-5 and V is TRBV6-5; D possibly corresponds to TRBD1 (5 bases). Germline lookup yields CDR1 MNHEY and CDR2 SVGAGI. The CDR3 contains 15 residues. Trimming shortened V by 6 bases and J by 6 bases, and 18 bases separated the two germline ends. The CDR3 loop is CASRTPGQIGQPQHF. The CDR3 DNA sequence: TGTGCCAGCAGGACCCCAGGGCAGATAGGTCAGCCCCAGCATTTT.

This chain uses TRBV10-3 with TRBJ2-7; D possibly uses TRBD1 or TRBD2 (5 bases each). With 3 bases removed from V and 4 bases from J, the gap between germline ends came to 7 bases. The germline gives CDR1 ENHRY, CDR2 SYGVKD. The CDR3 has 12 residues. In DNA, the CDR3 is TGTGCCATCAGTGACAGGGAGTACGAGCAGTACTTC. Its translation: CAISDREYEQYF.

V and J are TRBV5-5 and TRBJ2-7, with 11 bases fitting TRBD1. The CDR3 has 18 amino acids. V shed 4 bases, J shed 0 bases, and the junction held 12 bases outside the gene matches. Germline V lookup: CDR1 SGHKS, CDR2 YYEKEE (reference sequence). For the CDR3, the DNA is TGTGCCAGCAGCCTGGGACAGGGGGAGGGACTAGCCTCCTACGAGCAGTACTTC. Translation gives CASSLGQGEGLASYEQYF. The whole variable domain, filled in from reference TRBV5-5 and TRBJ2-7, reads DAGVTQSPTHLIKTRGQQVTLRCSPISGHKSVSWYQQVLGQGPQFIFQYYEKEERGRGNFPDRFSARQFPNYSSELNVNALLLGDSALYLCASSLGQGEGLASYEQYFGPGTRLTVT.

By proportion, this clone is medium-sized (0.01 to 0.1%). The gene calls are TRBV5-1 and TRBJ2-1; D is unresolved. CDR1 and CDR2 from the germline V gene are SGHRS and YFSETQ. The CDR3 is made up of 14 amino acids. V dropped 0 bases and J dropped 5 bases, with 9 bases sitting between them. The CDR3 spells CASSLGGVDNEQFF. CDR3 nucleotide sequence: TGCGCCAGCAGCTTGGGTGGGGTCGACAATGAGCAGTTCTTC. Based on the CDR3 plus reference TRBV5-1 and TRBJ2-1, the full variable domain is KAGVTQTPRYLIKTRGQQVTLSCSPISGHRSVSWYQQTPGQGLQFLFEYFSETQRNKGNFPGRFSGRQFSNSRSEMNVSTLELGDSALYLCASSLGGVDNEQFFGPGTRLTVL.

The chain has TRBV27 and TRBJ2-7; D unclear. V lost 6 bases to trimming and J lost 6 bases, with 15 bases between them. The CDR3 is 13 amino acids. CDR1 MNHEY and CDR2 SMNVEV come from the germline V gene (reference sequence). This CDR3 reads CASSNIVGTEQYF. The CDR3 region has the DNA TGTGCCAGCAGCAATATCGTAGGTACCGAGCAGTACTTC.

The chain couples TRBV5-1 to TRBJ1-2, with D unresolved. V was clipped by 5 bases and J by 0 bases, with 2 bases between them. The germline CDR1 and CDR2 sequences are SGHRS and YFSETQ. This CDR3 is built from 11 residues. The CDR3 coding sequence is TGCGCCAGCAGGGCTAACTATGGCTACACCTTC. As protein: CASRANYGYTF.

The V and J genes are TRBV7-9 and TRBJ1-3; D remains ambiguous. Trimming left V 0 bases short and J 4 bases short, with 7 bases between. Germline V gene lookup returns CDR1 SEHNR and CDR2 FQNEAQ (reference sequence). This CDR3 is built from 14 residues. In DNA form, the CDR3 reads TGTGCCAGCAGCTTAGCTTTAAGCGGAAACACCATATATTTT. Amino acids: CASSLALSGNTIYF. The entire variable domain, with the rest obtained from reference TRBV7-9 and TRBJ1-3, is as follows: DTGVSQNPRHKITKRGQNVTFRCDPISEHNRLYWYRQTLGQGPEFLTYFQNEAQLEKSRLLSDRFSAERPKGSFSTLEIQRTEQGDSAMYLCASSLALSGNTIYFGEGSWLTVV.

V is TRBV7-2 and J is TRBJ2-3, with TRBD2 as a possible D gene (6 bases). CDR3 length: 14 residues. Per the germline V gene, CDR1 is SGHTA and CDR2 is FQGNSA. The V gene lost 5 bases and the J gene lost 1 base, with 10 bases spanning the gap. This chain's CDR3 is CASSTTGGTDTQYF. As DNA, the CDR3 is TGTGCCAGCAGCACCACGGGGGGCACAGATACGCAGTATTTT.

The chain joins TRBV2 to TRBJ2-1; D is unclear. The CDR3 spans 14 residues. From germline, CDR1 is SNHLY and CDR2 FYNNEI. The ends were cut back, 2 bases at V and 3 bases at J, with 8 bases in the middle. The CDR3, as DNA: TGTGCCAGCAGTGAACGGTCCTACTACAATGAGCAGTTCTTC. This encodes CASSERSYYNEQFF.

The chain combines TRBV25-1 with TRBJ2-1; a possible D gene is TRBD1 (6 bases). Germline V gene sequence: CDR1 MGHDK, CDR2 SYGVNS. The CDR3 runs 14 residues. The V end lost 3 bases, the J end lost 12 bases, and 18 bases lay between the germline ends. CDR3 sequence: CASSDYPGTTTQFF. CDR3 DNA sequence: TGTGCCAGCAGTGACTACCCGGGGACAACAACGCAGTTCTTC.